Listed here is a single T cell receptor (beta chain). In Seattle, patients joined the study during active infection and were tracked longitudinally. Data came from immunoSEQ multiplex PCR; TCRdb stores just in-frame clones and leaves some out. The table has 300,000 to 400,000 clones, around 90% seen once; the top ten hold about 3%. The germline V gene encodes CDR1 MNHEY and CDR2 SMNVEV (reference sequence). CDR3 length: 13 amino acids. Trimming took 3 bases from V and 1 from J, leaving 5 bases between them. These data originate in a study of blood T cell repertoires in COVID-19. The rearrangement uses TRBV27 and TRBJ2-3; D remains ambiguous. Sequencing used peripheral blood. This TCR was sampled from a woman younger than 45 with COVID-19, enrolled during active disease. The CDR3 nucleotides are TGTGCCAGCAGTTTTCGGGGCACAGATACGCAGTATTTT. Its protein is CASSFRGTDTQYF.